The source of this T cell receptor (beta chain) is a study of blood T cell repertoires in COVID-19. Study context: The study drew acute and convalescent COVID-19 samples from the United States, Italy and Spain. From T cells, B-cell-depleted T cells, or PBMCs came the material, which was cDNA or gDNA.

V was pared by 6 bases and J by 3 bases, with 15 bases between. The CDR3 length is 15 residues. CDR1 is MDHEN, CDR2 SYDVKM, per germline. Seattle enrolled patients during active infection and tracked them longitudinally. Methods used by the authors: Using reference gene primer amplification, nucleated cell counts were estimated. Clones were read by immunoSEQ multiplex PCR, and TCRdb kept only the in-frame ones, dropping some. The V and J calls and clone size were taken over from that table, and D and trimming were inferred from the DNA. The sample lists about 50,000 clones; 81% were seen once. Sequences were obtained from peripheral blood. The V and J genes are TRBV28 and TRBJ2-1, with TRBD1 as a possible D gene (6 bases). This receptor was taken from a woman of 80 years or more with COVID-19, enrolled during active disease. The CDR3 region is CASRGAGTHYNEQFF. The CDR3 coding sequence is TGTGCCAGCAGGGGGGCCGGGACCCACTACAATGAGCAGTTCTTC.